A selection of T cell receptor beta chains follows, all from one sample in a study of T cell repertoires in cytomegalovirus infection. Each CDR3 protein gets one entry after TCRdb re-called the reads with MiXCR. The sample consists of around 800,000 distinct CDR3 sequences, approximately 29% of them appearing once. For these receptors, no antigen is known. The specimen was cultured CD8+ T cells from PBMCs, collected from culture after CMV antigen stimulation. The receptors were gathered from a human donor in good health (CMV status not recorded). Some clones in this sample may be carry-over from other donors' samples. Each CDR3 is given with its conserved first and last residue. D genes are given only for firm matches. Expanded clones are given a class, and other clones once, few, many or no size at all.

d_gene,v_gene,j_gene,abundance,CDR3aa,CDR3nt
.,TRBV6-1,TRBJ2-5,.,CASSFRVEETQYF,TGTGCCAGCAGCTTCAGGGTGGAAGAGACCCAGTACTTC
.,TRBV28,TRBJ1-1,.,CASSLERPNTEAFF,TGTGCCAGCAGTCTGGAGAGGCCGAACACTGAAGCTTTCTTT
TRBD2,TRBV6-6,TRBJ2-2,.,CASSYGLADTGELFF,TGTGCCAGCAGTTACGGACTAGCGGACACCGGGGAGCTGTTTTTT
.,TRBV19,TRBJ1-5,.,CASSIDTGSNQPQHF,TGTGCCAGTAGTATAGACACCGGTAGCAATCAGCCCCAGCATTTT
.,TRBV7-8,TRBJ2-2,many,CASSPSVRTTNTGELFF,TGTGCCAGCAGCCCTAGTGTCCGGACGACGAACACCGGGGAGCTGTTTTTT
.,TRBV28,TRBJ2-6,.,CASSVRGPSGANVLTF,TGTGCCAGCTCCGTACGAGGTCCCTCTGGGGCCAACGTCCTGACTTTC
.,TRBV11-1,TRBJ2-3,.,CASSPGTASSTDTQYF,TGTGCCAGCAGCCCAGGGACGGCGTCTAGCACAGATACGCAGTATTTT
.,TRBV7-9,TRBJ1-1,.,CASSFLHGNTEAFF,TGTGCCAGCAGCTTTTTACACGGGAACACTGAAGCTTTCTTT
TRBD2,TRBV28,TRBJ2-7,.,CASEERGSYEQYF,TGTGCCTCCGAAGAGCGGGGCTCCTACGAGCAGTACTTC
.,TRBV20-1,TRBJ1-6,.,CSATSGHKTTNSPLHF,TGCAGTGCAACCTCGGGACACAAGACTACCAATTCACCCCTCCACTTT
.,TRBV6-5,TRBJ1-5,.,CASSYSAPVTGHNQPQHF,TGTGCCAGCAGTTACTCAGCACCCGTGACAGGACACAATCAGCCCCAGCATTTT
.,TRBV7-9,TRBJ1-2,few,CASRLERGEDYGYTF,TGTGCCAGCCGCCTAGAGAGGGGGGAGGACTATGGCTACACCTTC
.,TRBV7-9,TRBJ2-2,.,CASSFPEAHYTGELFF,TGTGCCAGCAGCTTTCCCGAGGCCCACTACACCGGGGAGCTGTTTTTT
.,TRBV19,TRBJ2-3,.,CASRFGRETVLGRRDTQYF,TGTGCCAGTAGATTCGGTCGGGAAACGGTTCTGGGGAGAAGAGATACGCAGTATTTT
.,TRBV5-6,TRBJ1-2,.,CATEPSAGRRTFYGYTF,TGTGCCACAGAACCCTCAGCGGGACGGAGAACGTTCTATGGCTACACCTTC
TRBD1,TRBV7-6,TRBJ2-4,.,CASSDRDRRWYF,TGTGCCAGCAGCGATCGGGACAGGCGATGGTACTTC
TRBD1,TRBV13,TRBJ2-5,.,CASSFPGTGINSETQYF,TGTGCCAGCAGCTTTCCCGGGACAGGTATCAATTCGGAGACCCAGTACTTC
TRBD1,TRBV6-1,TRBJ2-1,.,CASSEAGTGTGEQFF,TGTGCCAGCAGTGAAGCCGGGACAGGGACGGGTGAGCAGTTCTTC
.,TRBV24-1,TRBJ1-2,.,CATSDTDLKGYTF,TGTGCCACCAGTGATACCGACTTGAAAGGCTACACCTTC
.,TRBV7-2,TRBJ2-2,.,CASSSRDDTGELFF,TGTGCCAGCAGCTCCCGGGACGACACCGGGGAGCTGTTTTTT
TRBD2,TRBV7-6,TRBJ2-5,few,CASSPGLAVFQETQYF,TGTGCCAGCAGCCCAGGACTAGCGGTTTTCCAAGAGACCCAGTACTTC
.,TRBV15,TRBJ1-5,.,CATSRDRGLSNQPQHF,TGTGCCACCAGCAGAGATAGAGGGCTCAGCAATCAGCCCCAGCATTTT
.,TRBV19,TRBJ2-1,few,CASSPNYNEQFF,TGTGCCAGTAGTCCGAATTACAATGAGCAGTTCTTC
TRBD1,TRBV10-3,TRBJ1-4,.,CAIGRTGGEIGEKLFF,TGTGCCATCGGGAGGACAGGGGGAGAGATAGGGGAAAAACTGTTTTTT
TRBD1,TRBV4-1,TRBJ2-1,.,CASSPLPGQGPDYNEQFF,TGCGCCAGCAGCCCGCTCCCGGGACAGGGACCAGACTACAATGAGCAGTTCTTC
.,TRBV20-1,TRBJ2-2,.,CSARDLLGRTVDGELFF,TGCAGTGCTAGAGATCTCTTAGGGCGGACAGTGGACGGGGAGCTGTTTTTT
.,TRBV7-6,TRBJ2-1,.,CVTLLGNEQFF,TGTGTCACCCTCTTGGGGAATGAGCAGTTCTTC
TRBD1,TRBV7-6,TRBJ1-4,few,CASSSTGTDEKLFF,TGTGCCAGCAGCTCGACAGGGACGGATGAAAAACTGTTTTTT
.,TRBV12-3/TRBV12-4,TRBJ1-2,.,CASSFGQEDGYTF,TGTGCCAGCAGTTTCGGCCAGGAGGATGGCTACACCTTC
TRBD2,TRBV7-8,TRBJ2-5,many,CASSLVGSGGAWVQETQYF,TGTGCCAGCAGCTTAGTCGGTAGCGGGGGGGCATGGGTTCAAGAGACCCAGTACTTC
.,TRBV29-1,TRBJ1-5,.,CSVPGGFGQPQHF,TGCAGCGTTCCCGGGGGGTTCGGGCAGCCCCAGCATTTT
.,TRBV19,TRBJ2-2,once,CASGLGGELFF,TGTGCCAGTGGCCTTGGCGGGGAGCTGTTTTTT
.,TRBV7-2,TRBJ1-6,.,CASTQDVQDSYNSPLHF,TGTGCCAGCACCCAAGACGTCCAGGACAGCTATAATTCACCCCTCCACTTT
.,TRBV7-8,TRBJ2-5,few,CASGTQETQYF,TGTGCCAGCGGCACCCAAGAGACCCAGTACTTC